These 25 T cell receptor beta chains originate from one sample sequenced in a study of T cell repertoires in cytomegalovirus infection. MiXCR, run by TCRdb on the reads, gives a single entry per CDR3 protein. The data hold approximately 290,000 distinct CDR3 sequences, with 20% to 30% observed a single time. The sequenced sample was PBMCs. The receptors come from a human donor in good health (CMV status not recorded). Some clones in this sample may be carry-over from other donors' samples.

This clonotype was picked up many times. The CDR3 loop reads CASSLGTSGYNEQFF. CDR3 DNA sequence: TGTGCCAGCAGTTTGGGGACTAGCGGTTACAATGAGCAGTTCTTC. The chain joins TRBV7-2 to TRBJ2-1; 11 bases are shared with TRBD2. The CDR3 loop spans 15 amino acids. Trimming cost V 6 bases and J 4 bases; bases outside gene matches: 5. Germline V CDR1 and CDR2: SGHTA, FQGNSA.

This chain uses TRBV28 with TRBJ2-2; 7 nucleotides line up with TRBD2. This CDR3 spans 16 amino acids. The ends lost 3 bases at V and 5 bases at J; junction bases unmatched: 9. CDR1 is MDHEN and CDR2 is SYDVKM in the germline V gene. The CDR3 spells CASSFRGGSGTGELFF. CDR3 sequence (DNA): TGTGCCAGCAGTTTTCGGGGAGGGAGTGGGACCGGGGAGCTGTTTTTT.

This chain joins TRBV28 and TRBJ2-5, with D perhaps TRBD1 (6 bases). The CDR3 is made up of 17 amino acids. Germline V gene lookup returns CDR1 MDHEN and CDR2 SYDVKM. V lost 3 bases and J 10 bases, leaving 27 bases between the germline ends. For the CDR3, the DNA is TGTGCCAGCAGTTTGACGGTGGCAGGGGACCCACTAAGGGGCCAGTACTTC. It translates to CASSLTVAGDPLRGQYF.

The genes are TRBV7-6 and TRBJ2-1; 8 nucleotides match TRBD1. The CDR3 sequence is 16 residues long. After removal of 0 bases from V and 9 bases from J, the junction contained 10 bases not matched to a gene. In germline, CDR1 is SGHVS, CDR2 FNYEAQ. CDR3 nucleotide sequence: TGTGCCAGCAGCTTAGCGTACAGGGGGATGTCGGGTGAGCAGTTCTTC. Its protein is CASSLAYRGMSGEQFF.

CDR3 residues: CATSLSGGVAKNIQYF. As DNA, the CDR3 is TGTGCCACCAGCCTTTCAGGGGGTGTCGCCAAAAACATTCAGTACTTC. The chain has TRBV24-1 and TRBJ2-4; TRBD1 matches at 7 bases. V trimming: 7 bases; J trimming: 1 base; junction bases outside the gene matches: 9. The CDR3 is 16 amino acids. Per germline, CDR1 KGHDR and CDR2 SFDVKD.

This chain connects TRBV6-2 or TRBV6-3 to TRBJ1-5, with 8 bases that match TRBD1. Trimming removed 6 bases from V and 2 bases from J; junction bases left unmatched: 6. CDR1 and CDR2 (germline): MNHEY, SVGEGT. The CDR3 has 15 amino acids. The CDR3 is CASSTQDRGNQPQHF. The CDR3 DNA reads TGTGCCAGCAGCACTCAGGACAGGGGCAATCAGCCCCAGCATTTT.

The chain joins TRBV12-3 or TRBV12-4 to TRBJ1-1; tentative D call: TRBD1 (6 bases). V was shortened by 3 bases and J by 6 bases, with 14 bases between the two germline ends. The length of the CDR3 is 14 residues. CDR3 amino acids: CASSFAVGAPEAFF. In nucleotides, the CDR3 is TGTGCCAGCAGTTTTGCGGTGGGGGCTCCTGAAGCTTTCTTT.

This clonotype was seen once. The rearrangement joins TRBV29-1 to TRBJ2-5, with D perhaps TRBD1 (6 bases). Germline lookup yields CDR1 SQVTM and CDR2 ANQGSEA. The CDR3 runs to 12 residues. V was clipped by 4 bases and J by 5 bases, with 11 bases between them. This chain's CDR3 is CSVAAGEETQYF. The CDR3 DNA reads TGCAGCGTTGCGGCAGGGGAGGAGACCCAGTACTTC.

The rearrangement uses TRBV28 and TRBJ2-7, with D perhaps matching TRBD2 (5 bases). Germline CDR1 reads MDHEN; CDR2 reads SYDVKM. The V and J ends lost 5 bases and 5 bases respectively, with 19 bases between them. The CDR3 has 15 amino acids. The CDR3 nucleotides read TGTGCCAGCAGTGCTCCGGGATCCGGATTGAACGAGCAGTACTTC. Its translation: CASSAPGSGLNEQYF.

V and J are TRBV30 and TRBJ2-1; weak D call: TRBD2 (7 bases). There are 16 residues in the CDR3. Trimming left V 1 base short and J 4 bases short, with 17 bases between. CDR1 and CDR2 (germline): GTSNPN, SVGIG (reference sequence). In nucleotides, the CDR3 is TGTGCCTGGAGTGGGACTAGTAGGGGGGTTTACAATGAGCAGTTCTTC. Translation gives CAWSGTSRGVYNEQFF.

This chain links TRBV5-1 with TRBJ2-3, with D possibly being TRBD2 (5 bases). The CDR3 spans 14 residues. V was trimmed by 5 bases and J by 0 bases, leaving 10 bases between them. Germline CDR1 is SGHRS and CDR2 is YFSETQ. CDR3 residues: CASRISGSTDTQYF. The CDR3 DNA sequence: TGCGCCAGCAGGATAAGCGGAAGCACAGATACGCAGTATTTT.

This clonotype was seen many times. The chain recombines TRBV7-2 with TRBJ1-3; 9 positions match TRBD1. Germline V gene sequence: CDR1 SGHTA, CDR2 FQGNSA. Unmatched junction bases numbered 4, after V lost 5 bases and J lost 2 bases. The length of the CDR3 is 15 residues. CDR3 protein: CASSPQGAAGNTIYF. DNA of the CDR3: TGTGCCAGCAGCCCACAGGGGGCAGCTGGAAACACCATATATTTT.

The genes are TRBV3-1 and TRBJ2-2; the D gene is possibly TRBD1 (6 bases). Germline lookup yields CDR1 LGHDT and CDR2 YNNKEL (reference sequence). V was clipped by 2 bases and J by 2 bases, with 15 bases between them. CDR3 length: 17 amino acids. In nucleotides, the CDR3 is TGTGCCAGCAGCCAACCCACAGGGTCGGGAAACACCGGGGAGCTGTTTTTT. Translated: CASSQPTGSGNTGELFF.

The chain is built from TRBV5-4 and TRBJ1-1; 7 bases align to TRBD1. V was pared by 4 bases and J by 1 base, with 7 bases of the junction left unmatched. Germline-derived CDR1 and CDR2 are SGHNT and YYREEE (reference sequence). This CDR3 is built from 15 residues. CDR3 in amino acids: CASSPGGTENTEAFF. Written as DNA, the CDR3 is TGTGCCAGCAGCCCAGGTGGGACAGAGAACACTGAAGCTTTCTTT.

The chain couples TRBV7-9 to TRBJ2-7, with D maybe TRBD1 (5 bases). This CDR3 spans 14 amino acids. Germline CDR1 reads SEHNR; CDR2 reads FQNEAQ (reference sequence). V was clipped by 1 base and J by 6 bases, with 13 bases between them. The CDR3: CASSLVQGAAEQYF. For the CDR3, the DNA is TGTGCCAGCAGCTTAGTTCAGGGTGCCGCCGAGCAGTACTTC.

The chain is built from TRBV19 and TRBJ1-1, with D maybe TRBD1 (6 bases). Germline V lookup: CDR1 LNHDA, CDR2 SQIVND (reference sequence). This CDR3 has 16 amino acids. V lost 5 bases and J lost 2, with 18 bases in between. The CDR3, as DNA: TGTGCCAGTAGTGGGTATCGTGGGACACAAAACACTGAAGCTTTCTTT. Encoded protein: CASSGYRGTQNTEAFF.

This clonotype was seen at least ten times. J is TRBJ2-3 and V is TRBV7-2, with 12 bases identical to TRBD2. V gave up 4 bases and J gave up 2 bases; unmatched junction bases: 4. The germline CDR1 and CDR2 sequences are SGHTA and FQGNSA. CDR3 length: 16 amino acids. This CDR3 reads CASSSTSGRFTDTQYF. As DNA, the CDR3 is TGTGCCAGCAGCTCGACTAGCGGGAGATTCACAGATACGCAGTATTTT.

In its sample, this clonotype was seen many times. This chain links TRBV7-2 with TRBJ2-5; the D is unclear. The length of the CDR3 is 13 residues. V was clipped by 1 base and J by 5 bases, with 8 bases between them. Germline V gene lookup returns CDR1 SGHTA and CDR2 FQGNSA. DNA of the CDR3: TGTGCCAGCAGCTTAGGCCCCGGGGAGACCCAGTACTTC. Amino acid sequence: CASSLGPGETQYF.

This clonotype was detected a few times. The chain links TRBV3-1 to TRBJ2-7; 10 positions agree with TRBD1. The CDR3 runs 15 residues. Trimming at V came to 5 bases and at J to 5 bases, leaving 9 bases not matched to a gene. Per the germline V gene, CDR1 is LGHDT and CDR2 is YNNKEL (reference sequence). DNA for the CDR3: TGTGCCAGCAGCTTGGCCGGGACAGGGGACCACGAGCAGTACTTC. Amino acid sequence: CASSLAGTGDHEQYF.

In this sample, this clonotype turned up many times. The V gene is TRBV7-6, the J gene TRBJ2-2; tentatively, D is TRBD2 (6 bases). The CDR3 runs to 16 residues. The V end lost 0 bases, the J end lost 4 bases, and 12 bases lay between the germline ends. From germline, CDR1 is SGHVS and CDR2 FNYEAQ. CDR3 sequence reads: CASSLALEGSTGELFF. In DNA form, the CDR3 reads TGTGCCAGCAGCTTAGCTTTGGAGGGTTCCACCGGGGAGCTGTTTTTT.

This clonotype was observed many times. The CDR3 loop is CASSLIQAGELFF. CDR3 coding DNA: TGTGCCAGCAGTCTGATCCAGGCCGGGGAGCTGTTTTTT. This chain joins TRBV7-2 and TRBJ2-2, with unresolved D. The CDR3 runs 13 residues. Per the germline V gene, CDR1 is SGHTA and CDR2 is FQGNSA. V lost 6 bases and J 6 bases, leaving 11 bases between the germline ends.

This clonotype was counted between two and nine times. This chain joins TRBV7-6 and TRBJ2-5, with 10 bases identical to TRBD2. CDR1 is SGHVS, CDR2 FNYEAQ, per germline. The CDR3 contains 16 residues. V lost 1 base and J lost 5; bases outside the gene matches: 7. The CDR3 here is CASSLGLAGAGETQYF. In DNA, the CDR3 is TGTGCCAGCAGCTTAGGCCTAGCGGGGGCCGGTGAGACCCAGTACTTC.

This clonotype was picked up a small number of times. This chain links TRBV7-2 with TRBJ1-2; no firm D call. Germline V gene sequence: CDR1 SGHTA, CDR2 FQGNSA. Trimming pared 5 bases from V and 3 bases from J, leaving 10 bases between. The CDR3 has 13 amino acids. For the CDR3, the DNA is TGTGCCAGCAGCCCCGAGGAGGACTATGGCTACACCTTC. It codes for CASSPEEDYGYTF.

About this clonotype itself: At one end, the junction sequence differs from germline, possibly due to a read error. The chain combines TRBV6-1 with TRBJ1-4; D is undetermined. CDR3 length: 12 amino acids. Per the germline V gene, CDR1 is MNHNS and CDR2 is SASEGT. CDR3 in DNA: TGTGCCAGCAGTGCTACCGGAATAACCTCGGCTTTT. Translating gives CASSATGITSAF.

V is TRBV18 and J is TRBJ2-3; no reliable D call. The germline CDR1 and CDR2 sequences are KGHSH and LQKENI. CDR3 length: 14 amino acids. Trimming pared 2 bases from V and 0 bases from J, leaving 6 bases between. This CDR3 is CASSPTPSTDTQYF. In nucleotides, the CDR3 is TGTGCCAGCTCACCAACTCCTAGCACAGATACGCAGTATTTT.